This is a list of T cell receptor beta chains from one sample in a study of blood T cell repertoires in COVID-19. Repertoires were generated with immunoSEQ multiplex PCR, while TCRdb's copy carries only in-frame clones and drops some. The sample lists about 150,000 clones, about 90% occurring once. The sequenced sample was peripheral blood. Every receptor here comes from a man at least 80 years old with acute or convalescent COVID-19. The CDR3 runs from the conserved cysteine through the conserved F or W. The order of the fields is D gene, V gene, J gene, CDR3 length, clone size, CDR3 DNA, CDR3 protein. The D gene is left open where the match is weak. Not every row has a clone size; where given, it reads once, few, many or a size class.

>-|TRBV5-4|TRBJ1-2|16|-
TGTGCCAGCAGCTTGGGTTCTGGAGGTTCTAACTATGGCTACACCTTC
CASSLGSGGSNYGYTF
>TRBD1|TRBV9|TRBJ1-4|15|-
TGTGCCAGCAGCCCAGGGACAGCCAATAATGAAAAACTGTTTTTT
CASSPGTANNEKLFF
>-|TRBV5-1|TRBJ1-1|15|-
TGCGCCAGCAGCCCGCCCTGGGGAGCGAACACTGAAGCTTTCTTT
CASSPPWGANTEAFF
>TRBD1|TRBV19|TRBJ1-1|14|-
TGTGCCAGTAGTGATACAGGGGGCTGGTCTGAAGCTTTCTTT
CASSDTGGWSEAFF
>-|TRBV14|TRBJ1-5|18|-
TGTGCCAGCAGCCAAGGAGAGGTAGGGGTCAGGGGCAATCAGCCCCAGCATTTT
CASSQGEVGVRGNQPQHF
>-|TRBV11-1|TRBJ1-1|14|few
TGTGCCAGCAGCTATACAGCCCTCGGAACTGAAGCTTTCTTT
CASSYTALGTEAFF
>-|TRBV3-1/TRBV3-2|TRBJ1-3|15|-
TGTGCCAGCAGCCAAGAGGGCCAGCTTCGAAACACCATATATTTT
CASSQEGQLRNTIYF
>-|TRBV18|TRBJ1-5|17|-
TGTGCCAGCTCACCTAAGACAGTCCTTGATAGCAATCAGCCCCAGCATTTT
CASSPKTVLDSNQPQHF
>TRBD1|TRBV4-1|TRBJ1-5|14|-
TGCGCCAGCAGCCAAGGGACAGGGGCTCAGCCCCAGCATTTT
CASSQGTGAQPQHF
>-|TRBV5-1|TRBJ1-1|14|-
TGCGCCAGCAGCTGGGGAGCGGAGGGCACTGAAGCTTTCTTT
CASSWGAEGTEAFF
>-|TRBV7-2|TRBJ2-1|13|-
TGTGCCAGCAGCCTCCAACTAGATTACGGTCGGTTCTTC
CASSLQLDYGRFF
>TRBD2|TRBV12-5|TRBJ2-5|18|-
TGTGCTAGTGGTTTGGGAAAGATAGCGGGAGTACGGCAAGAGACCCAGTACTTC
CASGLGKIAGVRQETQYF
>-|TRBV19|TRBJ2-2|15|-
TGTGCCAGTAGTGCCCGGGACAAGAACACCGGGGAGCTGTTTTTT
CASSARDKNTGELFF
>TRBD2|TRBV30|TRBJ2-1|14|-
TGTGCCTGGGGGGAGGGCTCGGTTCCGACCGAGCAGTTCTTC
CAWGEGSVPTEQFF
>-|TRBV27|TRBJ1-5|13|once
TGTGCCAGCAGCCTTGGGCGGGGACAGCCCCAGCATTTT
CASSLGRGQPQHF
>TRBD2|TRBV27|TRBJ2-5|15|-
TGTGCCAGCAGAAAGACTAGCGGGGGTGAAGAGACCCAGTACTTC
CASRKTSGGEETQYF
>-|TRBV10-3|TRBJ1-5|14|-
TGTGCCATCAGTGAGTCCCAGACTAATCAGCCCCAGCATTTT
CAISESQTNQPQHF
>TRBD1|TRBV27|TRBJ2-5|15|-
TGTGCCAGCAGTTTTGGACAGGGTTACCAAGAGACCCAGTACTTC
CASSFGQGYQETQYF
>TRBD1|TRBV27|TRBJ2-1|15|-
TGTGCCAGCAGGGCCGGGACAGGGGCCTACAATGAGCAGTTCTTC
CASRAGTGAYNEQFF
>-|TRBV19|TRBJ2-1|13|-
TGTGCCAGTACCCCAGACACCTACAATGCGCAGTTCTTC
CASTPDTYNAQFF
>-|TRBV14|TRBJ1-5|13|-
TGTGCCAGCAGCGGCAGGGGCAATCAGCCCCAGCATTTT
CASSGRGNQPQHF
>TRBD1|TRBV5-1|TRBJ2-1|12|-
TGCGCCAGCAGAGGACAGGGCCATGAGCAGTTCTTC
CASRGQGHEQFF
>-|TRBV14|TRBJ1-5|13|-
TGTGCCAGCAGCCAATGGGGGGATCAGCCCCAGCATTTT
CASSQWGDQPQHF
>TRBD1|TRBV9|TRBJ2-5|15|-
TGTGCCAGCAGCGTGGGACAGGGGGCATTAGAGACCCAGTACTTC
CASSVGQGALETQYF
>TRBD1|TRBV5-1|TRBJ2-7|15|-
TGCGCCAGCAGCTTTGGGGACAGGGGGAGTGACGAGCAGTACTTC
CASSFGDRGSDEQYF
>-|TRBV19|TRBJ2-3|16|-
TGTGCCAGTAGTATTCGAAAGGACATTTACACAGATACGCAGTATTTT
CASSIRKDIYTDTQYF
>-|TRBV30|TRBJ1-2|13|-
TGTGCCTGTACCCAGGGGAGCAACTATGGCTACACCTTC
CACTQGSNYGYTF
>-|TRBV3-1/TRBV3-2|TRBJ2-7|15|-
TGTGCCAGCAGCCTGTACCGGGACACCCTAAACGAGCAGTACTTC
CASSLYRDTLNEQYF
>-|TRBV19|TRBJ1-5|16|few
TGTGCCAGTAGTAAGGTGTCAGACTATAGCAATCAGCCCCAGCATTTT
CASSKVSDYSNQPQHF
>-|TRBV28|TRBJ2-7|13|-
TGTGCCAGCACCACCCCAGGGGCGCACGAGCAGTACTTC
CASTTPGAHEQYF
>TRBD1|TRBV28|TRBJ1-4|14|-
TGTGCCAGCAGTCCAAGGACAGGACCGGAAAAACTGTTTTTT
CASSPRTGPEKLFF
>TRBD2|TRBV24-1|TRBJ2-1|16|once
TGTGCCACCAGTGATTTGGGGAGCGGGGGCTACAATGAGCAGTTCTTC
CATSDLGSGGYNEQFF
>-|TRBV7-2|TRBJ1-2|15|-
TGTGCCAGCAGCTTACCCACAGGGTTGGGGTATGGCTACACCTTC
CASSLPTGLGYGYTF
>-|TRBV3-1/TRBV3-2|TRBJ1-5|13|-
TGTGCCAGCAGCCAAGACCGACTCCAGCCCCAGCATTTT
CASSQDRLQPQHF
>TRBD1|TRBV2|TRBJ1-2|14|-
TGTGCCAGCAGTGAACGACAGGGGGGGATTGGCTACACCTTC
CASSERQGGIGYTF
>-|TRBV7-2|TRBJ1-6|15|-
TGTGCCAGCAGCATCGGACCGGCGGGGGATTCACCCCTCCACTTT
CASSIGPAGDSPLHF
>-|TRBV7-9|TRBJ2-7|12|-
TGTGCCAGCAGCCAAGCCTCCTACGAGCAGTACTTC
CASSQASYEQYF
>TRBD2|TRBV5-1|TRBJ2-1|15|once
TGCGCCAGCAGCTGGTCTAGCGGGAGCGGCAATGAGCAGTTCTTC
CASSWSSGSGNEQFF
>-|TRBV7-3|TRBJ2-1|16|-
TGTGCCAGCAGCTCTACGAGCGGGCTCGGTTACGATGAGCAGTTCTTC
CASSSTSGLGYDEQFF
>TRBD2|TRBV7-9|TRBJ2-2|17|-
TGTGCCAGCAGCCAAGCGGGAGGGACAGGAAACACCGGGGAGCTGTTTTTT
CASSQAGGTGNTGELFF
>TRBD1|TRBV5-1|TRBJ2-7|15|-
TGCGCCAGCAGCATGGGACAGGGGGCGTCCTACGAGCAGTACTTC
CASSMGQGASYEQYF
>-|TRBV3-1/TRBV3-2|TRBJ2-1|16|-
TGTGCCAGCAGCCGGTTACAGAGACAGGGAGGCGATGAGCAGTTCTTC
CASSRLQRQGGDEQFF
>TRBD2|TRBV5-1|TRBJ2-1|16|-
TGCGCCAGCAGCTTGGTCCAGACTAGCGGGGGGCAAGAGCAGTTCTTC
CASSLVQTSGGQEQFF